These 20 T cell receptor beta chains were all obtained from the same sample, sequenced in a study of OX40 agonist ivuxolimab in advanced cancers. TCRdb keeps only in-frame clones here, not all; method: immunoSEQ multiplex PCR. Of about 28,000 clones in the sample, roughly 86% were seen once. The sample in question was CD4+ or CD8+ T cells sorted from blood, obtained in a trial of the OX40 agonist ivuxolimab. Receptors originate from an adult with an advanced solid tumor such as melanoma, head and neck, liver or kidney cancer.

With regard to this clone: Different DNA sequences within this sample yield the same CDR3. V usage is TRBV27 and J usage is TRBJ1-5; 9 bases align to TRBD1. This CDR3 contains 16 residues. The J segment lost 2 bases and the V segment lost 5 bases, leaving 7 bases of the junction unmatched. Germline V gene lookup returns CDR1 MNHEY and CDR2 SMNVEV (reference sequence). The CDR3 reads CASSLTGGDGNQPQHF. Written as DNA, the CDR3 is TGTGCCAGCAGTCTTACAGGGGGCGATGGCAATCAGCCCCAGCATTTT.

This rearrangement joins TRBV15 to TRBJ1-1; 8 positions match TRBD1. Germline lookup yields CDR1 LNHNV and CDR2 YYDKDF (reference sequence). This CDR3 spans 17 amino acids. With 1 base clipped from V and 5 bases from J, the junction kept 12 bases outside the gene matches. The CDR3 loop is CATSRVGQGATKTEAFF. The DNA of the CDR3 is TGTGCCACCAGCAGAGTTGGGCAGGGGGCGACGAAGACTGAAGCTTTCTTT.

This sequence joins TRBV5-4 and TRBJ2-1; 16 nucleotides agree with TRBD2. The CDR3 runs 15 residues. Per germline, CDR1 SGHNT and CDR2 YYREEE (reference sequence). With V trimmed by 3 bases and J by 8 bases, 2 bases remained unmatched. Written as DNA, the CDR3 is TGTGCCAGCAGCTCCGGGACTAGCGGGGGGGATGAGCAGTTCTTC. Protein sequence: CASSSGTSGGDEQFF.

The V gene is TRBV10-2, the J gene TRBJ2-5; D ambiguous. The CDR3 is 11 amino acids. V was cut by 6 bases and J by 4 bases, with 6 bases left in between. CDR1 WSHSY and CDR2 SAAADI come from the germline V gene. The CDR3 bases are TGCGCCAGCAGAGGTCTAGAGACCCAGTACTTC. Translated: CASRGLETQYF.

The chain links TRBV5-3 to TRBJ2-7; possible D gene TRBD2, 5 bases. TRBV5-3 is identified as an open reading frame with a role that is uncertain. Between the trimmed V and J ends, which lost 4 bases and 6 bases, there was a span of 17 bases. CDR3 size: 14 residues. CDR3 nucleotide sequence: TGTGCCAGAAGCCTCCGGGGTTCGTTATTCGAGCAGTACTTC. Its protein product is CARSLRGSLFEQYF.

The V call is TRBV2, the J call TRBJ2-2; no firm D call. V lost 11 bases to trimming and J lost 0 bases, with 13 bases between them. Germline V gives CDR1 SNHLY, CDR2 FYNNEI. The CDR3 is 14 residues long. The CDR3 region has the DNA TGTGCCTGTTTATTCGGTTCGAACACCGGGGAGCTGTTTTTT. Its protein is CACLFGSNTGELFF.

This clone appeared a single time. This chain's CDR3 is CASSQFTGIGSYNEQFF. CDR3 nucleotide sequence: TGTGCCAGCAGCCAATTTACTGGAATCGGCTCCTACAATGAGCAGTTCTTC. V gene TRBV14 combines with J gene TRBJ2-1; D uncertain. The CDR3 has 17 residues. Germline CDR1 SGHDN, CDR2 FVKESK. V was pared by 2 bases and J by 0 bases, with 14 bases between.

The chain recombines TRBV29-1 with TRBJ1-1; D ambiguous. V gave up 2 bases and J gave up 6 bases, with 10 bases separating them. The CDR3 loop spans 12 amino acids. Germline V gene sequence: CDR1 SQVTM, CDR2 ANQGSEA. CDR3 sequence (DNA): TGCAGCGTTGAAACCTGGTACCCTGAAGCTTTCTTT. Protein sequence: CSVETWYPEAFF.

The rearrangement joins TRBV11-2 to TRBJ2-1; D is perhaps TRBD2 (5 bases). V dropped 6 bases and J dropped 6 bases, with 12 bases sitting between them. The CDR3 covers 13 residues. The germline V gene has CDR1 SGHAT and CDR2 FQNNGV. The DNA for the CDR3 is TGTGCCAGCAGGAGCGGCCAGCCCAATGAGCAGTTCTTC. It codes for CASRSGQPNEQFF.

In DNA, the CDR3 is TGTGCCAGCAGCGCCGGGACTTTTGGATACTTC. Translated: CASSAGTFGYF. This chain joins TRBV7-9 and TRBJ2-7; weak D call: TRBD2 (6 bases). Per the germline V gene, CDR1 is SEHNR and CDR2 is FQNEAQ (reference sequence). V was shortened by 5 bases and J by 13 bases, with 15 bases between the two germline ends. CDR3 length: 11 residues.

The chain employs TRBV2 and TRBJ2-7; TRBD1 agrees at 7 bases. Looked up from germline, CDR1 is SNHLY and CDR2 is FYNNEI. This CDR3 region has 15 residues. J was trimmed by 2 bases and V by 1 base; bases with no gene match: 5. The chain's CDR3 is CASSEVPGTAYEQYF. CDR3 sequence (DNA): TGTGCCAGCAGTGAAGTCCCCGGGACAGCCTACGAGCAGTACTTC.

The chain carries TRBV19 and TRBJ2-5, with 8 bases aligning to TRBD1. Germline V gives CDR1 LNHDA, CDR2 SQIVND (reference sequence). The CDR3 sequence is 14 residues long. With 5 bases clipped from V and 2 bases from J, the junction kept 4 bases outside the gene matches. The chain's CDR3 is CASSPDREQETQYF. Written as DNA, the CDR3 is TGTGCCAGTAGTCCGGACAGGGAACAAGAGACCCAGTACTTC.

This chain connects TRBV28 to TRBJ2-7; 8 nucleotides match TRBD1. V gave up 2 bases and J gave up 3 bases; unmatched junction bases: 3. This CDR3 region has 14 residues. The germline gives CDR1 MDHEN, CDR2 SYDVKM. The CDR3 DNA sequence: TGTGCCAGCAGTTTAATGGGGACAGGCTACGAGCAGTACTTC. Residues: CASSLMGTGYEQYF.

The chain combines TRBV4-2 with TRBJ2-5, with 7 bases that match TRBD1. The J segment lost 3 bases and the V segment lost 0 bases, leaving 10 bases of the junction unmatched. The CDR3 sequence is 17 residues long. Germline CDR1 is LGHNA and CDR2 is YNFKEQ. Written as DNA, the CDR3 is TGTGCCAGCAGCCAAGATCAGAGGGGACAGAAAAAAGAGACCCAGTACTTC. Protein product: CASSQDQRGQKKETQYF.

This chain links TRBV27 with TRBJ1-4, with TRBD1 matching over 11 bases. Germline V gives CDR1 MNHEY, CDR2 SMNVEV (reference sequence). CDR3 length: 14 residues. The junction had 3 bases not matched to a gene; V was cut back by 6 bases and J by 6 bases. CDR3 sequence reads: CASSRTGGYEKLFF. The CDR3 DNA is TGTGCCAGCAGCCGGACAGGGGGCTATGAAAAACTGTTTTTT.

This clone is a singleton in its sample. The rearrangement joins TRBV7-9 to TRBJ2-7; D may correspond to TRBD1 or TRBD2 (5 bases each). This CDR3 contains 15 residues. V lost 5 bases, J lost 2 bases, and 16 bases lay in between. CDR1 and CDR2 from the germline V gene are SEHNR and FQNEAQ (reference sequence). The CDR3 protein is CASSVDGDRPYEQYF. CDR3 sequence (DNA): TGTGCCAGCAGCGTAGACGGGGACCGACCCTACGAGCAGTACTTC.

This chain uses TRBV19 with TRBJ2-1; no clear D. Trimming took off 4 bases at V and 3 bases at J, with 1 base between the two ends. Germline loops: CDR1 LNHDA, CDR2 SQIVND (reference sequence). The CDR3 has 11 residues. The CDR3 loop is CASSNYNEQFF. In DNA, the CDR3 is TGTGCCAGTAGTAACTACAATGAGCAGTTCTTC.

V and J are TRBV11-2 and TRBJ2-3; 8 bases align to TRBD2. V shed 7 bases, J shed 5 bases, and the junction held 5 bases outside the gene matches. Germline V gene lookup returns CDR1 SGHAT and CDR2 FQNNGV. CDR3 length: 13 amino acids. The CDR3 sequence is CASKAGGIDTQYF. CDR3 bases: TGTGCCAGCAAGGCGGGGGGTATAGATACGCAGTATTTT.

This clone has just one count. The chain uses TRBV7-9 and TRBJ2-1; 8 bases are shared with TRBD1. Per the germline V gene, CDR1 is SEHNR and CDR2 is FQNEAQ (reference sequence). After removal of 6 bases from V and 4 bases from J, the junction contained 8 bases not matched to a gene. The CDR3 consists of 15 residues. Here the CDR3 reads CASRPRDRSYNEQFF. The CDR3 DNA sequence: TGTGCCAGCAGGCCCCGGGACAGGAGTTACAATGAGCAGTTCTTC.

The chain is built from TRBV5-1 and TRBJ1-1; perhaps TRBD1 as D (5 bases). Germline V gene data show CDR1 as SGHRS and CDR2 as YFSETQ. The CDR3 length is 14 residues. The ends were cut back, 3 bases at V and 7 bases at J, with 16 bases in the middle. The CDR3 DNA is TGCGCCAGCAGCTCTTCCGTTAGGGGCTTTGAAGCTTTCTTT. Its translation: CASSSSVRGFEAFF.